One T cell receptor (beta chain) is described in this entry. Its antigen is not known. After removal of 5 bases from V and 1 base from J, the junction contained 7 bases not matched to a gene. Germline values: CDR1 MNHEY, CDR2 SVGEGT. The CDR3 runs 16 residues. Some clones are missing from TCRdb's copy, which holds only in-frame ones; the method was immunoSEQ multiplex PCR. This table has about 150,000 clones, roughly nine tenths appearing once. The data were obtained in a study of T cell responses to AZD1222 COVID-19 vaccine. Study results and limitations: Among the donors, most were white British and more were female, and clonal diversity was possibly underestimated.

The material was peripheral blood, obtained on day 0 of AZD1222 vaccination. The clonotype was recovered from an adult in good health. The chain is built from TRBV6-2 or TRBV6-3 and TRBJ2-3; 9 nucleotides line up with TRBD1. The CDR3 protein is CASSTRRTGGTDTQYF. Here the CDR3 DNA reads TGTGCCAGCAGTACAAGACGGACAGGGGGCACAGATACGCAGTATTTT.